This T cell receptor (beta chain) was identified in a study of blood T cell repertoires in COVID-19 (dated by TCRdb to 2019 to 2021). For the wider study: Samples from collaborators originated in the United States, Italy and Spain and spanned both the acute and convalescent phases of COVID-19. The prospective study material was composed of cDNA or gDNA derived from T cells, B-cell-depleted T cells, or PBMCs. Subjects who had been exposed to COVID-19, were actively infected with it, or had recovered from it provided the deeply sampled blood TCRbeta repertoires that made up the dataset. A freely available public database, intended as a resource for researchers studying the immune response to SARS-CoV-2, is where the repertoires were released. Samples came from the ongoing ImmuneRACE study (first 160 participants) plus 1,254 subjects from 6 global collaborators. The sample metadata nearly always contained a de-identified subject ID, COVID-19 status, age in years and sex. HLA class I and class II types, where available, came from metadata supplied by the sample provider rather than from assay-based typing. General findings and caveats noted by the study authors: How much clinical and demographic metadata was included differed by source and by participant, and the metadata was provided uncurated.

TCRbeta CDR3 regions were amplified from genomic DNA using the immunoSEQ Assay, a bias-controlled multiplex PCR. Processing in the source paper ran as follows. Nucleated cell counts per sample were estimated from amplification of reference gene primers within the assay. To quantify the absolute abundance of each unique TCRbeta CDR3 rearrangement, sequence reads were collapsed and filtered. Productive Simpson clonality was computed per sample as the square root of Simpson's diversity index over productive rearrangements. The table comes from immuneACCESS by way of TCRdb, which keeps in-frame sequences with V and J called. Part of the clones is missing from these tables; in studies checked, under half for an unresolved V gene and the rest for unknown reasons. V and J calls and clone size are copied from that table; D and trimming were computed from the DNA. The sample table holds approximately 250,000 clones, of which around four fifths were seen once. The ten largest account for under 5.5% of the sample.

Samples from volunteer blood donors who had recovered from COVID-19 were contributed by a second Seattle source. The collaborating institutions used their own protocols to collect whole blood in K2EDTA tubes. Collaborator samples were shipped for TCRbeta analysis as frozen whole blood, isolated PBMCs, or DNA extracted from either sample type. A note on this clone: The antigen this receptor binds is unknown. The record has no base qualities; no much larger clone is one base away.

The sequence came from a man aged 55 to 69 who had recovered from COVID-19. Material: peripheral blood.

The CDR3 here reads CASSSIQGNEQFF. Here is the DNA: TGTGCCAGCAGCTCCATACAGGGAAATGAGCAGTTCTTC. Recombination joined TRBV5-6 with TRBJ2-1; matching of 6 bases hints at TRBD1 as the D gene. The germline V gene yields SGHDT for CDR1 and YYEEEE for CDR2. V and J lose 3 bases and 7 bases, and a span of 11 bases separates them. From cysteine to phenylalanine, the CDR3 is 13 amino acids long. Of the read, only the CDR3 DNA is kept; its 39 bases are in frame from base 1. Here the CDR3 is joined to the reference TRBV5-6 and TRBJ2-1 genes, and the full variable domain is: DAGVTQSPTHLIKTRGQQVTLRCSPKSGHDTVSWYQQALGQGPQFIFQYYEEEERQRGNFPDRFSGHQFPNYSSELNVNALLLGDSALYLCASSSIQGNEQFFGPGTRLTVL.